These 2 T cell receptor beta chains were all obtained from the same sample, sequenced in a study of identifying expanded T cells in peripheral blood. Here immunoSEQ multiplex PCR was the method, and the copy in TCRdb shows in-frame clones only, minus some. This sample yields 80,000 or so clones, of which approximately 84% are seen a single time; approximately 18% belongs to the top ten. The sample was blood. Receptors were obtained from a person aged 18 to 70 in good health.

The CDR3 DNA reads as TGTGCCAGCAGCCTAACGGGGGAGATTGCCTACGAGCAGTACTTC. Protein sequence: CASSLTGEIAYEQYF. V and J are TRBV11-2 and TRBJ2-7; possible D gene TRBD2, 6 bases. Germline assignment: CDR1 SGHAT and CDR2 FQNNGV. The V gene lost 5 bases and the J gene lost 2 bases, with 16 bases spanning the gap. CDR3 length equals 15 residues. Variable domain in full (rest from reference TRBV11-2 and TRBJ2-7): EAGVAQSPRYKIIEKRQSVAFWCNPISGHATLYWYQQILGQGPKLLIQFQNNGVVDDSQLPKDRFSAERLKGVDSTLKIQPAKLEDSAVYLCASSLTGEIAYEQYFGPGTRLTVT.

The CDR3 DNA follows: TGTGCCAGCAGTTTTAACGGACTAGCGGAATACTACAATGAGCAGTTCTTC. It codes for CASSFNGLAEYYNEQFF. This sequence joins TRBV27 and TRBJ2-1, with 10 bases identical to TRBD2. Per germline, CDR1 MNHEY and CDR2 SMNVEV (reference sequence). There are 17 residues in the CDR3. Trimming cost V 3 bases and J 3 bases; bases outside gene matches: 8.